Listed below are T cell receptor beta chains from one sample, sequenced in a study of breast tumors, draining lymph nodes, adjacent tissues. MiXCR, applied by TCRdb to the multiplex PCR reads, yields one record per CDR3 protein. The sample lists about 25,000 distinct CDR3 sequences, 23% occurring once. The material sequenced was breast tumor tissue. These receptors came from a female donor with breast cancer. Some clones in this sample may be carry-over from other donors' samples. The CDR3 runs from the conserved cysteine through the conserved F or W. D genes are given only for firm matches. Clone size is not always given. Where it is, it says once, few, many or a class for expanded clones.

CDR3aa	abundance	len	v_gene	d_gene	j_gene
CASSAEPQGSSPLHF	medium-sized	15	TRBV7-9	NA	TRBJ1-6
CAISESLGVEQFF	many	13	TRBV10-3	NA	TRBJ2-1
CASSSGAGVARLFF	many	14	TRBV6-5	NA	TRBJ1-4
CASSVGGDYNEQFF	many	14	TRBV9	NA	TRBJ2-1
CASGTGSIDEQFF	NA	13	TRBV19	TRBD1	TRBJ2-1
CASSEETAPYF	many	11	TRBV6-1	NA	TRBJ2-4
CASSLSGLLMVDTQYF	few	16	TRBV27	NA	TRBJ2-3
CASSYSWGTGYGYTF	many	15	TRBV6-2/TRBV6-3	NA	TRBJ1-2
CSASLADSSTDTQYF	many	15	TRBV29-1	NA	TRBJ2-3
CASSSSLAAGGDTQYF	many	16	TRBV5-1	TRBD2	TRBJ2-3
CAWKRQMSGYTF	many	12	TRBV30	NA	TRBJ1-2
CASSSSGTSVWYEQYF	NA	16	TRBV28	TRBD2	TRBJ2-7
CASSRQGPGNTIYF	many	14	TRBV6-5	TRBD1	TRBJ1-3
CAPSDTASSYEQYF	NA	14	TRBV24-1	NA	TRBJ2-7
CASSLTTGTNTGELFF	few	16	TRBV18	NA	TRBJ2-2
CASSPGLEADTQYF	once	14	TRBV10-1	TRBD2	TRBJ2-3
CASSADSASSYEQYF	many	15	TRBV2	NA	TRBJ2-7
CAGSGDSWYEQYF	few	13	TRBV19	TRBD1	TRBJ2-7
CASKMTGGTNYGYTF	many	15	TRBV2	NA	TRBJ1-2
CASSLVVSGSYNEQFF	many	16	TRBV27	NA	TRBJ2-1
CASSSRKEGGETQYF	once	15	TRBV7-6	NA	TRBJ2-5
CASSQVAGGARETQYF	many	16	TRBV4-1	TRBD2	TRBJ2-5
CASSSQGAYYEQYF	many	14	TRBV27	TRBD1	TRBJ2-7
CASSRGQYSNQPQHF	NA	15	TRBV28	TRBD1	TRBJ1-5
CASSPVGRTQIYEQYF	many	16	TRBV28	NA	TRBJ2-7
CASSSPGLAVDEQFF	many	15	TRBV7-2	TRBD2	TRBJ2-1
CASSPSTPGSEGYTF	many	15	TRBV4-2	NA	TRBJ1-2
CASRGTVTDTRYF	NA	13	TRBV28	NA	TRBJ2-3
CSAEASGSYGEQFF	many	14	TRBV29-1	TRBD2	TRBJ2-1
CSARDLKTSGRDYEQYF	many	17	TRBV20-1	TRBD2	TRBJ2-7
CAWGRGGHLNEKLFF	few	15	TRBV30	NA	TRBJ1-4
CASSPSRTISYEQYF	many	15	TRBV4-2	NA	TRBJ2-7
CASRTGTGHYEQYF	many	14	TRBV6-2/TRBV6-3	TRBD1	TRBJ2-7
CASSQEMDRVMVWETQYF	few	18	TRBV3-1	TRBD1	TRBJ2-5
CSVVRDVYEQYF	many	12	TRBV29-1	NA	TRBJ2-7
CAWRSFQTSYEQYF	many	14	TRBV30	NA	TRBJ2-7
CSARGRLAGVEQYF	medium-sized	14	TRBV20-1	TRBD2	TRBJ2-7
CASSEAPARPTNYGYTF	many	17	TRBV6-1	NA	TRBJ1-2
CASSLRLAGGPRDQETQYF	many	19	TRBV7-3	TRBD2	TRBJ2-5
CASSYGGMGQPQHF	many	14	TRBV6-5	NA	TRBJ1-5
CSARTSSPPYEQYF	many	14	TRBV20-1	NA	TRBJ2-7
CASIRGHGMGGYTF	many	14	TRBV28	NA	TRBJ1-2
CASSLLDRGTEAFF	few	14	TRBV12-3/TRBV12-4	NA	TRBJ1-1
CASSAGRNQPQHF	many	13	TRBV7-8	NA	TRBJ1-5
CATQGSDTSNQPQHF	many	15	TRBV24-1	NA	TRBJ1-5